This TCR beta chain was sequenced in a study of CD8+ T cells in alopecia areata. Sequencing used cDNA as its template, made by extracting RNA and reverse transcribing it. The table came from immunoSEQ multiplex PCR; TCRdb's copy has only in-frame clones and leaves some out. The sample comprises roughly 76,000 clones, approximately 29% of which are singletons, and 14% to 15% rests with the top ten. Trimming shortened V by 3 bases and J by 10 bases, and 25 bases separated the two germline ends. CDR3 size: 16 residues. The germline V gene has CDR1 SQVTM and CDR2 ANQGSEA. The treatment here: oral pan-JAK inhibitor, 5-10 mg twice daily. T lymphocytes (CD4+ and CD8+) were sorted from PBMCs.

V and J are TRBV29-1 and TRBJ2-1; D perhaps matches TRBD2 (6 bases). Source: CD8+ T cells sorted from blood, taken at week 4, from a patient treated with tofacitinib. The sequence was obtained from a human donor with alopecia areata. Written as DNA, the CDR3 is TGCAGCGTTGAGACAACTTCCGGGACCCGACGGGGGGAGCAGTTCTTC. The encoded protein is CSVETTSGTRRGEQFF.